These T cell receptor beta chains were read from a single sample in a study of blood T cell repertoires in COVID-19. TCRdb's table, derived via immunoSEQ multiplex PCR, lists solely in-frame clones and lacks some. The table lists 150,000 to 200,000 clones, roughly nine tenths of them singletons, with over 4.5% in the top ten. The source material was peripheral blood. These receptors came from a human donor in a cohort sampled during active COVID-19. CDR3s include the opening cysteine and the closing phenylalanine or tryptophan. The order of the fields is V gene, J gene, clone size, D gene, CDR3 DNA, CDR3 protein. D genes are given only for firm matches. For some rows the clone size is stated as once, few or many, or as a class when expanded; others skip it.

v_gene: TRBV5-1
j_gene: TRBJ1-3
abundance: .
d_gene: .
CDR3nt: TGCGCCAGCAGCTTGGGAGGAGGGTCTGGAAACACCATATATTTT
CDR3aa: CASSLGGGSGNTIYF

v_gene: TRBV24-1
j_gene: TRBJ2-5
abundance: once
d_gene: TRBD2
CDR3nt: TGTGCCACCAGTGTTTGGGACGGAAGGACTAGCGGGAGGGTTGACCCACAAGAGACCCAGTACTTC
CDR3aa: CATSVWDGRTSGRVDPQETQYF

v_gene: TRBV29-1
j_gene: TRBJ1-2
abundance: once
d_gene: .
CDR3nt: TGCAGCGTTGAGGCAGGGGAAGGCTACACCTTC
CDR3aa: CSVEAGEGYTF

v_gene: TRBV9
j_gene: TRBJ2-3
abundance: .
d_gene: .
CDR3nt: TGTGCCAGCAGCGTATCCAGCGGAGGAAGCACAGATACGCAGTATTTT
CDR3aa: CASSVSSGGSTDTQYF

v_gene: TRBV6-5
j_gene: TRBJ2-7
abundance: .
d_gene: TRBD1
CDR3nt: TGTGCCGTCCGGGACAGGGGCTACGAGCAGTACTTC
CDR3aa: CAVRDRGYEQYF

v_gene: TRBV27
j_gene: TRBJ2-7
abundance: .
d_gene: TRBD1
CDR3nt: TGTGCCAGCAATCGACAGGGGGCGGGCGAGCAGTACTTC
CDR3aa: CASNRQGAGEQYF

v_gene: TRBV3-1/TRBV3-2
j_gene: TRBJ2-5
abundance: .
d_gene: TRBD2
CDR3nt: TGTGCCAGCAGCCAGCTTAGCGGGGGTCGGGAGACCCAGTACTTC
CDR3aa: CASSQLSGGRETQYF

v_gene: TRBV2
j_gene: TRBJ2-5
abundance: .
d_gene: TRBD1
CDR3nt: TGTGCCAGTACCTACGGGACAGGGGGCAAAGAGACCCAGTACTTC
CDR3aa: CASTYGTGGKETQYF

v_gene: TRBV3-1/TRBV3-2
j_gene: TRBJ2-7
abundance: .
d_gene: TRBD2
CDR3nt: TGTGCCAGCAGCGGTCAGACTAGCGGGGGTCACTCCTACGAGCAGTACTTC
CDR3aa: CASSGQTSGGHSYEQYF

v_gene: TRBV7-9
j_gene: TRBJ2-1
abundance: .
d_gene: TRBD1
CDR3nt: TGTGCCAGCAGCTTACCGGGACAGGGGGAGAATGAGCAGTTCTTC
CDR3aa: CASSLPGQGENEQFF

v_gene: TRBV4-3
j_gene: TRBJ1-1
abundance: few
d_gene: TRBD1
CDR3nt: TGCGCCAGCAGCCAAGAGACAGGGAGAGTGAACACTGAAGCTTTCTTT
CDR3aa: CASSQETGRVNTEAFF

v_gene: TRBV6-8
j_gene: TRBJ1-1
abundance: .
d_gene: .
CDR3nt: TGTGCCAGCAGTTACTCCCCACGGGGGACTGAAGCTTTCTTT
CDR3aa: CASSYSPRGTEAFF

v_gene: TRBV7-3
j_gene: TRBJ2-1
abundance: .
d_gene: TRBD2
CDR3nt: TGTGCCAGCAGCTTCGGACTAGCGGGGGGGAAAAACAATGAGCAGTTCTTC
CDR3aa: CASSFGLAGGKNNEQFF

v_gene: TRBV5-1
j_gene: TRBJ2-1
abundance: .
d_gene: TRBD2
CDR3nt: TGCGCCAGCAGCTTCGAAGGATCCACTAGCGGATACAATGAGCAGTTCTTC
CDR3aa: CASSFEGSTSGYNEQFF

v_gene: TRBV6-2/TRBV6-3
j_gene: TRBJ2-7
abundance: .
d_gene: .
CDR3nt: TGTGCCAGCAGTTACCCCCACCTCAGGGCAGGGTCCCCCTACGAGCAGTACTTC
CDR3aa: CASSYPHLRAGSPYEQYF

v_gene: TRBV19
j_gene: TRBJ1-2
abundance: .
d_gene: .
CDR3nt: TGTGCCAGTAGTCCCGGGATCCCGAGTAGTGGCTACACCTTC
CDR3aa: CASSPGIPSSGYTF

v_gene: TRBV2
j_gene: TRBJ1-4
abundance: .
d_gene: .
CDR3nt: TGTGCCAGCAGCCTTCAGGGGATAAATGAAAAACTGTTTTTT
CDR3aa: CASSLQGINEKLFF

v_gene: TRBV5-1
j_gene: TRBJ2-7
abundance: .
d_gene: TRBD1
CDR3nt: TGCGCCAGCAGCGTAGGACAGGGGGCAGGTTACGAGCAGTACTTC
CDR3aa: CASSVGQGAGYEQYF

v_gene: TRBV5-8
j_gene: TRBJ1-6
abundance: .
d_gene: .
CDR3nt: TGTGCCAGCATTAACTTGACAGATTTTACTTCACCCCTCCACTTT
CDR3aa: CASINLTDFTSPLHF

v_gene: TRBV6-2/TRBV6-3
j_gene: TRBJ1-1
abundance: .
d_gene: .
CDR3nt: TGTGCCAGCAGTTACTCGGGTGTGGGGAGGAACACTGAAGCTTTCTTT
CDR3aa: CASSYSGVGRNTEAFF

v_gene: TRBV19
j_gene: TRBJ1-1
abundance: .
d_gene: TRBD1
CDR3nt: TGTGCCAGTAGGGAGGGACAGGGTGGACACACTGAAGCTTTCTTT
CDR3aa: CASREGQGGHTEAFF

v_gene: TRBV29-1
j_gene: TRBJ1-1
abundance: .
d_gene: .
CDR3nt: TGCAGCGTACTTCGGCTGACAGGCCCGAACACTGAAGCTTTCTTT
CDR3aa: CSVLRLTGPNTEAFF

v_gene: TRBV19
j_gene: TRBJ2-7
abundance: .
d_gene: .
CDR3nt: TGTGCCAGTAGCCCGGGACTTAGCCCCTACGAGCAGTACTTC
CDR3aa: CASSPGLSPYEQYF

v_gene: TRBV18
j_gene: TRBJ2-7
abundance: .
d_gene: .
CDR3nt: TGTGCCAGCTCACCCGTCCAGGATGTCGAGCAGTACTTC
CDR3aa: CASSPVQDVEQYF

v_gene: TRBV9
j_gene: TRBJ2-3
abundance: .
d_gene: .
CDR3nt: TGTGCAAGGGGTTGGTGGGATACGCAGTATTTT
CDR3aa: CARGWWDTQYF

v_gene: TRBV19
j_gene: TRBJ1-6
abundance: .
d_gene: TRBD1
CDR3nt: TGTGCCAGTAGACCGATTTGGACAGGGGGGCCCTATTCACCCCTCCACTTT
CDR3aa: CASRPIWTGGPYSPLHF

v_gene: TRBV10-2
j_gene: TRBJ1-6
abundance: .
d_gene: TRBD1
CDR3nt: TGCGCCAGCAGAACAGGGGGCAATAATTCACCCCTCCACTTT
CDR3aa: CASRTGGNNSPLHF

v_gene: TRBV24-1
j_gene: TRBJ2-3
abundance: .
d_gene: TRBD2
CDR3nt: TGTGCCACCAGTGATTCCGGGACTAGTCCCTTAGATACGCAGTATTTT
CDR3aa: CATSDSGTSPLDTQYF

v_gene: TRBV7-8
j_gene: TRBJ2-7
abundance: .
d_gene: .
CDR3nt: TGTGCCAGCAGCTTAGGATACAGGGTCTACGAGCAGTACTTC
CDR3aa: CASSLGYRVYEQYF

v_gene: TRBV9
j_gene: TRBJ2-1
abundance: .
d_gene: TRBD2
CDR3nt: TGTGCCAGCAGCGTAGAAACTAGCGGGATCTACAATGAGCAGTTCTTC
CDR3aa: CASSVETSGIYNEQFF

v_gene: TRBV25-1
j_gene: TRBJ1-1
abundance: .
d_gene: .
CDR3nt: TGTGCCAGCAGTGAATTCGGACAGAACACTGAAGCTTTCTTT
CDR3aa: CASSEFGQNTEAFF

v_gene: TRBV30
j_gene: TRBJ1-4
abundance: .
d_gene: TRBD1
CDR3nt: TGTGCCTGGAGTGGCCGACAGGGGAATGAAAAACTGTTTTTT
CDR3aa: CAWSGRQGNEKLFF

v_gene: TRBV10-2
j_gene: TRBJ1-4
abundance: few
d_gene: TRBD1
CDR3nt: TGCGCCAGCAGTGGGACAGGGGGTACTAATGAAAAACTGTTTTTT
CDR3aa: CASSGTGGTNEKLFF

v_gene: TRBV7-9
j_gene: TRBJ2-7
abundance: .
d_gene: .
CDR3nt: TGTGCCAGCAGCTTCATAGGGGCCTCAAGCTCCTACGAGCAGTACTTC
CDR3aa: CASSFIGASSSYEQYF

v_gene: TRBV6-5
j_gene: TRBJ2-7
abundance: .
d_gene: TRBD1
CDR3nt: TGTGCCAGCAGCCCGGGACAGGGGGGCCACGAGCAGTACTTC
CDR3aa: CASSPGQGGHEQYF

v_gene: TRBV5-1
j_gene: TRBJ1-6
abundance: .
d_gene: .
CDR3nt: TGCGCCAGCAGCTTGGAGACAAACAGCGGCTCACCCCTCCACTTT
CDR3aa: CASSLETNSGSPLHF

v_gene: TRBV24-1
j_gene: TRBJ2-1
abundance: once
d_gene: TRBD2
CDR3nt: TGTGCCACCAGTGGAGGACTAGCGGGAGTGTACAATGAGCAGTTCTTC
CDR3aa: CATSGGLAGVYNEQFF

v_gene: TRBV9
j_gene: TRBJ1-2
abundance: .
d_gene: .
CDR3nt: TGTGCCAGCAGCCCCGGGAGAAGTCGGGGCTACACCTTC
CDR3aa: CASSPGRSRGYTF

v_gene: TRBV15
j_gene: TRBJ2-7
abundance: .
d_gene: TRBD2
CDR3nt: TGTGCCACCAGCAGGGGAGGACTAGCAGCCTACGAGCAGTACTTC
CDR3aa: CATSRGGLAAYEQYF

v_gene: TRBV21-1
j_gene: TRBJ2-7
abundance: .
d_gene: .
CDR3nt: TGTGCCAGCAGCAAAGATAAGACTAGCGGGAACCCACCCAGGGACGAGCAGTACTTC
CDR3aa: CASSKDKTSGNPPRDEQYF